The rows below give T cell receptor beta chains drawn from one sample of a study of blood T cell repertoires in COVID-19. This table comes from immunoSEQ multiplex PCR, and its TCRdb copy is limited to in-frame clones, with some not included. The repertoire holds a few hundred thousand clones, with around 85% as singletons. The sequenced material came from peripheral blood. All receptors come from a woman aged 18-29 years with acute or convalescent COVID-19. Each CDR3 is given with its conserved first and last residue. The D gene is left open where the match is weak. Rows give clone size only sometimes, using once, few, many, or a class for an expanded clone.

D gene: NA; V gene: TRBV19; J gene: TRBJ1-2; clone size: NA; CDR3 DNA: TGTGCCAGTAGTACGACAGCGTATGGCTACACCTTC; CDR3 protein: CASSTTAYGYTF
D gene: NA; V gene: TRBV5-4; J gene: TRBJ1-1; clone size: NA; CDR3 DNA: TGTGCCAGCAGCTTCAGGGGAGGGACTGAAGCTTTCTTT; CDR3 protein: CASSFRGGTEAFF
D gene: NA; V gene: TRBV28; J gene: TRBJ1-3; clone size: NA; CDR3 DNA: TGTGCCAGCAGTTCCGGGATTATTGTGGGAAACACCATATATTTT; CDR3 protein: CASSSGIIVGNTIYF
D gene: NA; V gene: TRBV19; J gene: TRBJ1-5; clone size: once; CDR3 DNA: TGTGCCAGTAGTATAGATCTGGGGGCGAGCCAGCCCCAGCATTTT; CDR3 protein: CASSIDLGASQPQHF
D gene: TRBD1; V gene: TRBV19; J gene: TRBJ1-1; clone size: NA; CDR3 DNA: TGTGCCACCCTCCGAGGTGGGACAGGGGCTGGGAACACTGAAGCTTTCTTT; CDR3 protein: CATLRGGTGAGNTEAFF
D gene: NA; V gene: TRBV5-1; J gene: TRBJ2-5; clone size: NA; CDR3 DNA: TGCGCCAGCAGCGGAGGGAATTTCCAAGAGACCCAGTACTTC; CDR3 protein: CASSGGNFQETQYF
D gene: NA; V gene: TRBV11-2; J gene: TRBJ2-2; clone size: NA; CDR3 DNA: TGTGCCAGCAGCCCCGACGGGGGTTGGGCCGGGGAGCTGTTTTTT; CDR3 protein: CASSPDGGWAGELFF
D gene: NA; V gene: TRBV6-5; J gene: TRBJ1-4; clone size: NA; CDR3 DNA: TGTGCCAGCAGTCCCGGAGGGTGGGAAAAACTGTTTTTT; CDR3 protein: CASSPGGWEKLFF
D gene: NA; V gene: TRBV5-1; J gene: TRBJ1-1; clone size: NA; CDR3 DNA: TGCGCCAGCAGCCCGGGCACAGGGATGAACACTGAAGCTTTCTTT; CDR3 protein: CASSPGTGMNTEAFF
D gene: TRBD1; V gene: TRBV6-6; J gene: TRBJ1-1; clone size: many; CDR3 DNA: TGTGCCAGCAGACCCGGACAGGGGAAGAAGAACACTGAAGCTTTCTTT; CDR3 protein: CASRPGQGKKNTEAFF
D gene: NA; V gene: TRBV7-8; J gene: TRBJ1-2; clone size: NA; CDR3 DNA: TGTGCCAGCAGCTTAGATGCAGGAAATAACTATGGCTACACCTTC; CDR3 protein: CASSLDAGNNYGYTF
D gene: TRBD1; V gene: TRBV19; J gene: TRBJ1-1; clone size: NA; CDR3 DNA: TGTGCCAGTAGTATATTTCAGGGGGCCAACTTGAACACTGAAGCTTTCTTT; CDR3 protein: CASSIFQGANLNTEAFF
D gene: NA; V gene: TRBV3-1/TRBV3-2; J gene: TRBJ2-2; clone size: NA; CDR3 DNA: TGTGCCAGCAGCCACCGGACGGGGTCTAACACCGGGGAGCTGTTTTTT; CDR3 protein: CASSHRTGSNTGELFF
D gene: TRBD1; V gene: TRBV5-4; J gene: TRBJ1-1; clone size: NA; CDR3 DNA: TGTGCCAGCAGCTTGGGGCAGGGGGCTGAAGCTTTCTTT; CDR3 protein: CASSLGQGAEAFF
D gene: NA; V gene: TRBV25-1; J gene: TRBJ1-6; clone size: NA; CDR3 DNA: TGTGCCAGCAGTGAATGGGGGGGGAATTCACCCCTCCACTTT; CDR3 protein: CASSEWGGNSPLHF
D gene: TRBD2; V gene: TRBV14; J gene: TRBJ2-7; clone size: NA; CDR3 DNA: TGTGCCAGCAGCCAAGTGTTAGCGGGACCTTCCTACGAGCAGTACTTC; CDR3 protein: CASSQVLAGPSYEQYF
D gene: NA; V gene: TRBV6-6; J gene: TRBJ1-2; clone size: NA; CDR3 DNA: TGTGCCAGCAGCCCTAACAGAGGCTACACCTTC; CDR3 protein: CASSPNRGYTF
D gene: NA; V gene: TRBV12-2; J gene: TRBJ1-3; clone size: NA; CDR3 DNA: TGTGCAAGTCGCTTATTGAGAGGTGGGGCAGGGGCCCAGGAGGAATCTGGAAACACCATATATTTT; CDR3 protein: CASRLLRGGAGAQEESGNTIYF
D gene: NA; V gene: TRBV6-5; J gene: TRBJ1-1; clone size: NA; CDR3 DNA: TGTGCCAGCAGTTACTCTGGGGGCTCTGGTAGGGCTTTCTTT; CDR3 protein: CASSYSGGSGRAFF
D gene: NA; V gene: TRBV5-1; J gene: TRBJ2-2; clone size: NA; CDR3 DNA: TGCGCCAGCAGCTTGGACAGATACACCGGGGAGCTGTTTTTT; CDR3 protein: CASSLDRYTGELFF
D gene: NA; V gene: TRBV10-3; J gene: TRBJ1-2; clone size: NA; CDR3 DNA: TGTGCCATCTATCAACCAGGACAGTTATATGGCTACACCTTC; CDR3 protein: CAIYQPGQLYGYTF
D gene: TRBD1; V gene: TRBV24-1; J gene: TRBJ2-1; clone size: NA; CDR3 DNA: TGTGCCACCAGTGAGCCCACAGGGGATGAGCAGTTCTTC; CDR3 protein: CATSEPTGDEQFF
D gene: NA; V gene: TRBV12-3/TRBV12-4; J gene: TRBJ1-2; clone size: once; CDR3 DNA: TGTGCCAGCAGTTCACCCGAGGGCTATGGCTACACCTTC; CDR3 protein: CASSSPEGYGYTF
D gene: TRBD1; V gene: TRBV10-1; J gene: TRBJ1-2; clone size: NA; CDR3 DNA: TGCGCCAGCAGCCGGGGGACAGAAGATAACTATGGCTACACCTTC; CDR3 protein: CASSRGTEDNYGYTF
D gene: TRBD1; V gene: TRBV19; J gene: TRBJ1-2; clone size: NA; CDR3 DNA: TGTGCCAGTATCGGACAGGCTCTTGGCTACACCTTC; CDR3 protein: CASIGQALGYTF
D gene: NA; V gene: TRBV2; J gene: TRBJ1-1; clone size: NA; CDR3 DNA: TGTGCCAGCAGTGTGGCCAGGGGTACCACTGAAGCTTTCTTT; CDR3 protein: CASSVARGTTEAFF
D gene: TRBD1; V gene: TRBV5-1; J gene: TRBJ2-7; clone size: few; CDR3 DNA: TGCGCCAGCAGCTTGGGGGACAGGGGTCTACGCGAGCAGTACTTC; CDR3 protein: CASSLGDRGLREQYF
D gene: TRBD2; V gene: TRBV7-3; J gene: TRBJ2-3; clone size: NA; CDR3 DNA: TGTGCCAGCAGCCCCTTAGGAGCGGGGGTTTTGTATTTT; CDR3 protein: CASSPLGAGVLYF
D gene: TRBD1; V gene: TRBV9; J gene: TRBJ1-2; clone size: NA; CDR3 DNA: TGTGCCAGCAGCGTAGAGACAGGGGGTCCCACCTACACCTTC; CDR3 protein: CASSVETGGPTYTF
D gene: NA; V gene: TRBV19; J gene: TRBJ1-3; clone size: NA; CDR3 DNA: TGTGCCGCATGGGGAGGGATCGGAAACACCATATATTTT; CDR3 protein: CAAWGGIGNTIYF
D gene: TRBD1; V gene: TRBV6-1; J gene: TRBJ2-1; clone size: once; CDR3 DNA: TGTGCCAGCAGTGAAAGGGGGGACAGGACAGGGGCAAGCTACAATGAGCAGTTCTTC; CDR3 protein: CASSERGDRTGASYNEQFF
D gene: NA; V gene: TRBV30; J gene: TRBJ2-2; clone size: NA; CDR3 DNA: TGTGCCTGGAGTGTAACAGTGAACACCGGGGAGCTGTTTTTT; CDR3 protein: CAWSVTVNTGELFF